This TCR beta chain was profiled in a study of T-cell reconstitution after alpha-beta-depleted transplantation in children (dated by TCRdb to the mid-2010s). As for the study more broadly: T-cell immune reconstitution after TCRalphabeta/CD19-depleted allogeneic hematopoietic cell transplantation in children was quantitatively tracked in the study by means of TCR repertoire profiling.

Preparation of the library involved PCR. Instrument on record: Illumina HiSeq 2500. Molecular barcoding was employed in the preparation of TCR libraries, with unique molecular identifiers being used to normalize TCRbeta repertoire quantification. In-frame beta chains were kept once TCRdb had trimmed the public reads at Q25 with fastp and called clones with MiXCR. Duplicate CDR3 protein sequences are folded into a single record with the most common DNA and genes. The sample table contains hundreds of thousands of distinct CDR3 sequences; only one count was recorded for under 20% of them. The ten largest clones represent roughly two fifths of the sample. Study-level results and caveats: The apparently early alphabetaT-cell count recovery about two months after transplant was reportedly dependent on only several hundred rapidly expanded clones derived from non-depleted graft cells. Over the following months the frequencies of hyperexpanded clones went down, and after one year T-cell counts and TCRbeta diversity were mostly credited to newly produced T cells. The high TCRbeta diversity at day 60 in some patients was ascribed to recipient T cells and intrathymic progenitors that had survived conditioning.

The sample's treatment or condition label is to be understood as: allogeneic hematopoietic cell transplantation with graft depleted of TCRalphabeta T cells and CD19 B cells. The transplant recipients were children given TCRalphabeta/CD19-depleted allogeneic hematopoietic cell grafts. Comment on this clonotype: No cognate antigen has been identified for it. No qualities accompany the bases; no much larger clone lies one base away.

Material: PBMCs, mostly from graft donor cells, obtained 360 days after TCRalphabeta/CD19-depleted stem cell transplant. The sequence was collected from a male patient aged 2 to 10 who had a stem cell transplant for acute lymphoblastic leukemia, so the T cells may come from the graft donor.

The CDR3 protein sequence reads: CASSTYTPPQQYF. The nucleotides are TGTGCCAGCAGCACTTATACTCCTCCCCAGCAGTACTTC. The rearrangement joined TRBV5-5 to TRBJ2-7; the D gene remains uncertain. V loses 4 bases of germline sequence and J loses 8 bases, and the interval between the two ends is 16 bases. Via the germline V gene (reference sequence), CDR1 is SGHKS and CDR2 YYEKEE. Spanning cysteine to phenylalanine, the CDR3 consists of 13 amino acids. The kept DNA is CDR3 alone, 39 bases in frame from the first base.